This T cell receptor (beta chain) was recovered during a study of shared clonotypes between healthy human individuals. Assay: immunoSEQ multiplex PCR; the TCRdb copy retains only in-frame clones and omits some. The sample comprises about 1.1 million clones, 60% to 80% of which are singletons, and roughly 0.82% rests with the top ten. Naive CD45RA+ and memory CD45RA-negative subsets were split from CD4+ cells. This CDR3 spans 13 amino acids. The ends were cut back, 11 bases at V and 2 bases at J, with 16 bases in the middle. The germline CDR1 and CDR2 sequences are MDHEN and SYDVKM. Sequenced sample: memory CD4+ T cells from PBMCs. Subset here: CD45RA-negative fraction. This sequence was found in a man aged 18 to 29 in good health. Some clones in this sample may be carry-over from other donors' samples. V gene TRBV28 combines with J gene TRBJ2-7; no firm D call. Here the CDR3 reads CAVPGRQPYEQYF. The DNA of the CDR3 is TGTGCCGTCCCGGGCAGGCAACCCTACGAGCAGTACTTC.